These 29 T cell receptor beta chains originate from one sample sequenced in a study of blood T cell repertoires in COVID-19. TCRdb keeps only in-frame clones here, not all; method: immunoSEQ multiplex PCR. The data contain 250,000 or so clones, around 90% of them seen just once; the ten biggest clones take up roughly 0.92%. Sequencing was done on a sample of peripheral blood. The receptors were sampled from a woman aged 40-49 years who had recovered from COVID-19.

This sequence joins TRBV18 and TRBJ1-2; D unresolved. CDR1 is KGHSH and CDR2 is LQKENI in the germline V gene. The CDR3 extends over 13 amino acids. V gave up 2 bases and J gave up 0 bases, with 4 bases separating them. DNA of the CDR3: TGTGCCAGCTCACCAGGAGCTAACTATGGCTACACCTTC. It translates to CASSPGANYGYTF.

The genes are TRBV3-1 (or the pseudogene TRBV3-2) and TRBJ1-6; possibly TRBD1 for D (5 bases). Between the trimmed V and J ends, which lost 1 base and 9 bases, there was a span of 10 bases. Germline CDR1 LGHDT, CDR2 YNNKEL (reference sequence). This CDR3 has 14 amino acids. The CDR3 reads CASSQGRAVSPLHF. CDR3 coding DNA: TGTGCCAGCAGCCAAGGCAGGGCAGTTTCACCCCTCCACTTT.

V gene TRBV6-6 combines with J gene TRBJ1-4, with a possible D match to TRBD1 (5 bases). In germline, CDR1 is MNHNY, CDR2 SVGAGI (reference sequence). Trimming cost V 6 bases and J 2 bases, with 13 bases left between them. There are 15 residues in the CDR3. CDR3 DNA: TGTGCCAGCAGGACGGCAGGGAACACTAATGAAAAACTGTTTTTT. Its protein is CASRTAGNTNEKLFF.

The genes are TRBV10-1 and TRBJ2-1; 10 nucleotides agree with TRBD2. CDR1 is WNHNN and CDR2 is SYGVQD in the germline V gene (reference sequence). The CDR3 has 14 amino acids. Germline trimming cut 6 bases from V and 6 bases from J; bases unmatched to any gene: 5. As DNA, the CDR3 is TGCGCCAGCAGACCCAGCGGGAGGGCCAATGAGCAGTTCTTC. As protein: CASRPSGRANEQFF.

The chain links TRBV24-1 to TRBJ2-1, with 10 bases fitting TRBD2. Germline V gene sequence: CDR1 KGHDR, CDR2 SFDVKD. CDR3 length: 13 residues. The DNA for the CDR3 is TGTGCGGTGGGGCTAGCGGGAGTCGATGAGCAGTTCTTC. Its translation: CAVGLAGVDEQFF.

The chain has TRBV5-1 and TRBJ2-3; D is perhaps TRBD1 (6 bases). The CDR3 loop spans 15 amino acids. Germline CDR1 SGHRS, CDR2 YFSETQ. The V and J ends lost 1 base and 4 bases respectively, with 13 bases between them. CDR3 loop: CASSLLGDTADTQYF. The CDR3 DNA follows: TGCGCCAGCAGCTTGTTAGGGGACACGGCAGATACGCAGTATTTT.

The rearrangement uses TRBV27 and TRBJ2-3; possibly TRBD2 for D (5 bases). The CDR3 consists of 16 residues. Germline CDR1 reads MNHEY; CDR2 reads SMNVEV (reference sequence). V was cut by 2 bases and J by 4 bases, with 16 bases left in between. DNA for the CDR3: TGTGCCAGCAGTTTAATCGGGCTAGGTAGCGCAGATACGCAGTATTTT. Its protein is CASSLIGLGSADTQYF.

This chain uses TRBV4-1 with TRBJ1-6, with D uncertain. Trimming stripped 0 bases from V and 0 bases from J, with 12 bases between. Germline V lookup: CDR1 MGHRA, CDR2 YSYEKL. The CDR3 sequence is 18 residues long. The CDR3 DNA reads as TGCGCCAGCAGCCAAGATGTAAAGGCTAGCTCCTATAATTCACCCCTCCACTTT. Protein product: CASSQDVKASSYNSPLHF.

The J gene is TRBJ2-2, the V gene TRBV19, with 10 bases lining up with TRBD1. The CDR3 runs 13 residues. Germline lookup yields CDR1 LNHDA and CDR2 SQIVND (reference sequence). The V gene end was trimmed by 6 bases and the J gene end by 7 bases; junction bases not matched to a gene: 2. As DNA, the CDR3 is TGTGCCAGTAGCCGGACAGGGGGCGGGGAGCTGTTTTTT. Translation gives CASSRTGGGELFF. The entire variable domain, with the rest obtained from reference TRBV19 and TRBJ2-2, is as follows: DGGITQSPKYLFRKEGQNVTLSCEQNLNHDAMYWYRQDPGQGLRLIYYSQIVNDFQKGDIAEGYSVSREKKESFPLTVTSAQKNPTAFYLCASSRTGGGELFFGEGSRLTVL.

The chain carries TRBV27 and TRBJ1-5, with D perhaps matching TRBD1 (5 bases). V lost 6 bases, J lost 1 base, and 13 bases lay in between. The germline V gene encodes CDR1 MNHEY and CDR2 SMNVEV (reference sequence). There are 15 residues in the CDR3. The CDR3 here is CASRVDSLSNQPQHF. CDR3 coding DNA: TGTGCCAGCAGGGTCGACAGTTTGAGCAATCAGCCCCAGCATTTT.

CDR3 region: CASGRPGQGLYGYTF. The CDR3 coding sequence is TGTGCCAGCGGGCGGCCGGGACAAGGTCTTTATGGCTACACCTTC. This chain joins TRBV5-4 and TRBJ1-2; TRBD1 is a possible D gene (6 bases). This CDR3 is built from 15 residues. Per germline, CDR1 SGHNT and CDR2 YYREEE (reference sequence). With 7 bases removed from V and 5 bases from J, the gap between germline ends came to 21 bases.

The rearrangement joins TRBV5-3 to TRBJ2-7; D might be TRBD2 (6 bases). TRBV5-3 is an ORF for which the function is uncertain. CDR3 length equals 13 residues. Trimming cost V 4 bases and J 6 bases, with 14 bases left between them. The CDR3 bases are TGTGCCAGAAGCAGGGCCGGGGGTACCGAGCAGTACTTC. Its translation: CARSRAGGTEQYF.

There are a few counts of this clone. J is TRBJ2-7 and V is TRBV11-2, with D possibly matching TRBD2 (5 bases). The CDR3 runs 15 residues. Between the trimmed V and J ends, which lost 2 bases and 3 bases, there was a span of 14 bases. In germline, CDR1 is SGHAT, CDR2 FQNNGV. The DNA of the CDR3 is TGTGCCAGCAGCTTATCCCCGGCCGCGGGCTACGAGCAGTACTTC. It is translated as CASSLSPAAGYEQYF. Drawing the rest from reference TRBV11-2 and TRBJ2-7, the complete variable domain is EAGVAQSPRYKIIEKRQSVAFWCNPISGHATLYWYQQILGQGPKLLIQFQNNGVVDDSQLPKDRFSAERLKGVDSTLKIQPAKLEDSAVYLCASSLSPAAGYEQYFGPGTRLTVT.

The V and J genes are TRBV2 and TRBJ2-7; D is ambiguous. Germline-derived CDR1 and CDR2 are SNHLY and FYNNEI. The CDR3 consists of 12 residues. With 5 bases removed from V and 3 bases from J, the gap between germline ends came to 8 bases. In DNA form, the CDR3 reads TGTGCCAGCAGTTTTAGCTACTACGAGCAGTACTTC. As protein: CASSFSYYEQYF.

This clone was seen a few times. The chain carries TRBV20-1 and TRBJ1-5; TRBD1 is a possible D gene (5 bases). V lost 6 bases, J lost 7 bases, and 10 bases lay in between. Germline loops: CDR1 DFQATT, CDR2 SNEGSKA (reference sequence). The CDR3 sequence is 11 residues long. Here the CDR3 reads CSAQGGQPQHF. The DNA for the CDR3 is TGCAGTGCCCAGGGCGGACAGCCCCAGCATTTT.

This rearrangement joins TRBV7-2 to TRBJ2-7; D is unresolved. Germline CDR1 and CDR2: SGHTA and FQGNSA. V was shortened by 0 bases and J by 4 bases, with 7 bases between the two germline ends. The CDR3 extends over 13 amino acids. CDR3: CASSLAALYEQYF. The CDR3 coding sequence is TGTGCCAGCAGCTTAGCAGCACTGTACGAGCAGTACTTC.

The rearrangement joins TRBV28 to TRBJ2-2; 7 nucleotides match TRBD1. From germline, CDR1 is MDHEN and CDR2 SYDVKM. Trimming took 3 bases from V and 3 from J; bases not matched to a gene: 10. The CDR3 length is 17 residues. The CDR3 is CASSFKWKQGDTGELFF. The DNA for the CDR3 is TGTGCCAGCAGTTTTAAATGGAAGCAGGGGGACACCGGGGAGCTGTTTTTT.

For the CDR3, the DNA is TGTGCCAGCAGACCCAGGGGGGAGTGGTCCTACGAGCAGTACTTC. Protein sequence: CASRPRGEWSYEQYF. The chain recombines TRBV28 with TRBJ2-7; the D gene is possibly TRBD1 (7 bases). V shed 6 bases and J shed 1 base, with 16 bases lying between them. Germline values: CDR1 MDHEN, CDR2 SYDVKM. This CDR3 region has 15 residues.

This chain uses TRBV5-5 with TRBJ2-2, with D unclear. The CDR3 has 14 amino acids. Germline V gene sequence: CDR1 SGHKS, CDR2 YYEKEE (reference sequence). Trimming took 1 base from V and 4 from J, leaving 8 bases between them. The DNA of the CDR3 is TGTGCCAGCAGCTTGCTCTCGTCCACCGGGGAGCTGTTTTTT. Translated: CASSLLSSTGELFF.

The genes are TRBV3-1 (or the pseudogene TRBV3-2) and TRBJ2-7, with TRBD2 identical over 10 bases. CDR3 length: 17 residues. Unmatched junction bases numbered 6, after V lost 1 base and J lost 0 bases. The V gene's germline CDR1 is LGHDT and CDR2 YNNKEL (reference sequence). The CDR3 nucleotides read TGTGCCAGCAGCCAAGCAGCGGGAGGGGGCAGCTCCTACGAGCAGTACTTC. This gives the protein CASSQAAGGGSSYEQYF.

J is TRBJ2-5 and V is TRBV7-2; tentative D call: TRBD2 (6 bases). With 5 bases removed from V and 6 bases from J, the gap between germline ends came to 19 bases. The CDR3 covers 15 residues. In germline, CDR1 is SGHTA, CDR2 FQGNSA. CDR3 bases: TGTGCCAGCAGCCCTTTACGGGACTTTCGGCAGACCCAGTACTTC. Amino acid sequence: CASSPLRDFRQTQYF.

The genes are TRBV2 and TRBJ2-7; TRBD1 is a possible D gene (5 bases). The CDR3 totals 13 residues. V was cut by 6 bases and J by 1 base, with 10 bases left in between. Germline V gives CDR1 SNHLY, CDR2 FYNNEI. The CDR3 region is CASSPPGSYEQYF. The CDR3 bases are TGTGCCAGCAGCCCTCCAGGGTCCTACGAGCAGTACTTC.

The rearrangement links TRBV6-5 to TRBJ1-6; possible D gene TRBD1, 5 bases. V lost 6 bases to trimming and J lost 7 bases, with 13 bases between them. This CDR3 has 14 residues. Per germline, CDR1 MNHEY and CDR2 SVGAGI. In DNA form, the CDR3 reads TGTGCCAGCAGGGAGACAGAATCGAATTCACCCCTCCACTTT. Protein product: CASRETESNSPLHF.

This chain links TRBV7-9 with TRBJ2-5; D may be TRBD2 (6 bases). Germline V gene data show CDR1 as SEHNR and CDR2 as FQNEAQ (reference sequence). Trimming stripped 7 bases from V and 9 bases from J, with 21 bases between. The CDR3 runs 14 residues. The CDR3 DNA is TGTGCCAGCAAAGTCGGTAGCTCGGGAGCGGCCCAGTACTTC. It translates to CASKVGSSGAAQYF.

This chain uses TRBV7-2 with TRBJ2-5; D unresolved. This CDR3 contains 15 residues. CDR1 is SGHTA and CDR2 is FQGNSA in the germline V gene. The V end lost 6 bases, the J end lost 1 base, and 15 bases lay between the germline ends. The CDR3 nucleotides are TGTGCCAGCAGTTTCCAGTGGGCGCTCCAAGAGACCCAGTACTTC. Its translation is CASSFQWALQETQYF.

DNA for the CDR3: TGCGCCAGCAGCCCCGGGGACTGGGGCGTATATGGCTACACCTTC. Translated, it gives CASSPGDWGVYGYTF. The chain couples TRBV5-1 to TRBJ1-2; tentative D call: TRBD1 (5 bases). Germline V CDR1 and CDR2: SGHRS, YFSETQ. There are 15 residues in the CDR3. Trimming removed 4 bases from V and 5 bases from J, with 18 bases in between. Based on the CDR3 plus reference TRBV5-1 and TRBJ1-2, the full variable domain is KAGVTQTPRYLIKTRGQQVTLSCSPISGHRSVSWYQQTPGQGLQFLFEYFSETQRNKGNFPGRFSGRQFSNSRSEMNVSTLELGDSALYLCASSPGDWGVYGYTFGSGTRLTVV.

CDR3 amino acids: CASSQDRTGTAYEQYF. CDR3 sequence (DNA): TGCGCCAGCAGCCAAGATCGAACCGGGACAGCCTACGAGCAGTACTTC. J is TRBJ2-7 and V is TRBV4-1; 7 bases fit TRBD1. Germline CDR1 is MGHRA and CDR2 is YSYEKL. The CDR3 spans 16 residues. The trim removed 0 bases at V and 2 bases at J, leaving 7 bases unmatched.

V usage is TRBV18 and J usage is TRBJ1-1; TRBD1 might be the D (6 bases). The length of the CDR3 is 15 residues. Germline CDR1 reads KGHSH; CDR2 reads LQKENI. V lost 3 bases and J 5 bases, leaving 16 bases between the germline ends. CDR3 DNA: TGTGCCAGCTCACCGGGGCGGGGGGCGCGTACTGAAGCTTTCTTT. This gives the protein CASSPGRGARTEAFF.

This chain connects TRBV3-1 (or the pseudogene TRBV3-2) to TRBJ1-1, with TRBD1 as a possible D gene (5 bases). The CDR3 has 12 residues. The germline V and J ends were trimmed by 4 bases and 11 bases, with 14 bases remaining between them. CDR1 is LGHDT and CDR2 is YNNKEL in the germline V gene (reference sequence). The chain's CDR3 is CASSLGENWAFF. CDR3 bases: TGTGCCAGCAGCCTAGGGGAAAACTGGGCTTTCTTT.